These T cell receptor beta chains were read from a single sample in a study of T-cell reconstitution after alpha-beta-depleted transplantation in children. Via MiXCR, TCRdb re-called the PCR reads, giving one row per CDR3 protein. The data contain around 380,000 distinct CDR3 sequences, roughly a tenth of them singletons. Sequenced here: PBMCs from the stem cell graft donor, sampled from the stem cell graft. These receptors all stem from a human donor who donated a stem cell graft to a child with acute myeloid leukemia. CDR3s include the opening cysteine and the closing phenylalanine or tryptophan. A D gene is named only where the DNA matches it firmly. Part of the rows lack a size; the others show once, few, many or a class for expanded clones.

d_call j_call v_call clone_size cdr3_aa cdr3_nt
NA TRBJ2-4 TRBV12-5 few CASGLPGVNIQYF TGTGCTAGTGGTTTGCCGGGGGTAAACATTCAGTACTTC
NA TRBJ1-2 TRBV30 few CACTNSSPGYTF TGTGCCTGCACCAACTCGTCACCCGGCTACACCTTC
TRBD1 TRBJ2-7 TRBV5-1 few CASSVRGLREQYF TGCGCCAGCAGCGTCAGGGGGCTCCGCGAGCAGTACTTC
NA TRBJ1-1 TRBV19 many CASTGMNTEAFF TGTGCCAGCACAGGCATGAACACTGAAGCTTTCTTT
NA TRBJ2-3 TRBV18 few CASFYWGEDTQYF TGTGCCAGCTTTTACTGGGGAGAAGATACGCAGTATTTT
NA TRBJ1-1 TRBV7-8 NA CASSLLGENTEAFF TGTGCCAGCAGCTTGTTGGGAGAGAACACTGAAGCTTTCTTT
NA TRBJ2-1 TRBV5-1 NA CASSLESWRANNEQFF TGCGCCAGCAGCTTGGAGTCGTGGAGGGCGAACAATGAGCAGTTCTTC
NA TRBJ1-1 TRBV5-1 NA CASSSILRQIQGPGNTEAFF TGCGCCAGCAGCTCAATATTACGTCAGATTCAGGGGCCTGGGAACACTGAAGCTTTCTTT
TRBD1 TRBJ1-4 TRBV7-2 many CASSPYLTGGLFF TGTGCCAGCAGCCCTTACCTGACAGGGGGTCTGTTTTTT
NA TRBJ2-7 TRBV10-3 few CAISETGYEQYF TGTGCCATCAGTGAGACAGGGTACGAGCAGTACTTC
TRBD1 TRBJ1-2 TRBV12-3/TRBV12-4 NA CASSSRGRQGYTF TGTGCCAGCAGTTCCAGGGGGCGTCAAGGCTACACCTTC
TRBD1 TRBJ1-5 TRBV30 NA CAWRPQGLGQPQHF TGTGCCTGGAGGCCACAGGGGTTAGGACAGCCCCAGCATTTT
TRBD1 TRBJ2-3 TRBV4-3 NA CASSQVSTGGADTQYF TGCGCCAGCAGCCAAGTTTCGACAGGGGGTGCAGATACGCAGTATTTT
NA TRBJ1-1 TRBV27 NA CASSFPTGQAFF TGTGCCAGCAGTTTCCCGACAGGTCAAGCTTTCTTT
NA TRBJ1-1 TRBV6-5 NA CASSYQVVLGSEAFF TGTGCCAGCAGTTACCAAGTTGTGCTGGGGTCCGAAGCTTTCTTT
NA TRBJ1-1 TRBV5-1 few CASSLSGHLNTEAFF TGCGCCAGCAGCTTGTCCGGGCATTTGAACACTGAAGCTTTCTTT
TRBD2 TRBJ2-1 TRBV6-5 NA CASSYSRGLVHGEQFF TGTGCCAGCAGTTACTCGAGAGGACTAGTACACGGTGAGCAGTTCTTC
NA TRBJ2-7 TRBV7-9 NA CASSPPGYSSYEQYF TGTGCCAGCAGCCCACCGGGGTATAGCTCCTACGAGCAGTACTTC
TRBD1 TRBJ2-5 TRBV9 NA CASNRDSAGETQYF TGTGCCAGCAACCGGGACAGCGCAGGGGAGACCCAGTACTTC
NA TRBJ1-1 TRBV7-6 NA CASSLKGENTEAFF TGTGCCAGCAGCTTAAAGGGGGAGAACACTGAAGCTTTCTTT
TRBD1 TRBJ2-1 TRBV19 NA CASSIQGVYNEQFF TGTGCCAGTAGTATTCAGGGGGTCTACAATGAGCAGTTCTTC
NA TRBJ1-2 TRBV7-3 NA CASSLQAGDGYTF TGTGCCAGCAGCTTACAGGCCGGGGATGGCTACACCTTC
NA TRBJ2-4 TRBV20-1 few CSARDLSPGLAKNIQYF TGCAGTGCTAGAGATCTCAGCCCCGGACTAGCCAAAAACATTCAGTACTTC
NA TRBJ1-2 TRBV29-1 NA CSVHPPGRTYGYTF TGCAGCGTTCATCCCCCGGGACGGACTTATGGCTACACCTTC
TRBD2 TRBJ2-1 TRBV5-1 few CASSLTFSGASSYNEQFF TGCGCCAGCAGTCTCACTTTTAGCGGGGCGAGCTCCTACAATGAGCAGTTCTTC
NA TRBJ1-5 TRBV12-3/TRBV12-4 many CASSTGGGNQPQHF TGTGCCAGCAGTACCGGCGGAGGGAATCAGCCCCAGCATTTT
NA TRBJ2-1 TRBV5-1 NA CASSLAESGEQFF TGCGCCAGCAGCTTGGCCGAGAGTGGTGAGCAGTTCTTC
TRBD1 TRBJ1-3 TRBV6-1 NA CASSPRGTGGNTIYF TGTGCCAGCAGTCCTAGGGGGACAGGTGGAAACACCATATATTTT
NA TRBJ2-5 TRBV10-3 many CAISTGPEETQYF TGTGCCATCAGCACCGGGCCAGAAGAGACCCAGTACTTC
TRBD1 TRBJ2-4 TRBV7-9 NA CASSLAGQINIQYF TGTGCCAGCAGCTTAGCGGGACAGATTAACATTCAGTACTTC
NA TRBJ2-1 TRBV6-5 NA CASSYSAPPAEQFF TGTGCCAGCAGTTACTCGGCTCCCCCCGCTGAGCAGTTCTTC
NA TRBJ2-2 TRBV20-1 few CSARDNRNTGELFF TGCAGTGCTAGAGATAACAGGAACACCGGGGAGCTGTTTTTT
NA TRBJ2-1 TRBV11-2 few CASSLERATYNEQFF TGTGCCAGCAGCTTAGAACGAGCCACCTACAATGAGCAGTTCTTC
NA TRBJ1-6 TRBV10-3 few CAISESRNSPLHF TGTGCCATCAGTGAGTCGCGGAATTCACCCCTCCACTTT
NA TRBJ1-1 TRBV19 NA CASSPLGAGNMNTEAFF TGTGCCAGTAGTCCCCTCGGGGCCGGCAATATGAACACTGAAGCTTTCTTT
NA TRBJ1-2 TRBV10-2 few CASRKSGGSYGYTF TGCGCCAGCAGAAAGTCGGGGGGAAGCTATGGCTACACCTTC
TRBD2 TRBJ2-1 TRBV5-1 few CASRSAGTSANEQFF TGCGCCAGCAGGTCCGCCGGGACTAGCGCTAATGAGCAGTTCTTC
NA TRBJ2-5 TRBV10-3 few CAISSGGMSGQETQYF TGTGCCATCAGTTCCGGCGGGATGAGCGGCCAAGAGACCCAGTACTTC
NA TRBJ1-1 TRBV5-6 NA CASRWGRLNTEAFF TGTGCCAGCAGATGGGGACGGTTGAACACTGAAGCTTTCTTT
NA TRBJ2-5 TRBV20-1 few CSARAGMGNTQETQYF TGCAGTGCTAGAGCGGGGATGGGGAACACCCAAGAGACCCAGTACTTC
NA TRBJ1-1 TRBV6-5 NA CASTYGSGEAFF TGTGCCAGCACCTACGGGTCGGGTGAAGCTTTCTTT
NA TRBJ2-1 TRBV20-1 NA CSAGVNSYNEQFF TGCAGTGCCGGGGTAAACTCCTACAATGAGCAGTTCTTC
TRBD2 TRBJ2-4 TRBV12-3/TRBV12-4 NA CASSFPGLAKNIQYF TGTGCCAGCAGTTTTCCGGGACTAGCTAAAAACATTCAGTACTTC
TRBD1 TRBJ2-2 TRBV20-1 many CSATGTGGSGELFF TGCAGTGCAACCGGGACAGGGGGCTCCGGGGAGCTGTTTTTT
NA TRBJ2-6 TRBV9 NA CASSVEWGLGANVLTF TGTGCCAGCAGCGTAGAGTGGGGGCTCGGGGCCAACGTCCTGACTTTC
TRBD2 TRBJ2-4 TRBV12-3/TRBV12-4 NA CASRNTRVGGNIQYF TGTGCCAGCAGGAACACCCGGGTGGGGGGGAACATTCAGTACTTC
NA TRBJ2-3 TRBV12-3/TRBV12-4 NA CASSYDTHKADTQYF TGTGCCAGCAGTTACGACACTCACAAGGCAGATACGCAGTATTTT
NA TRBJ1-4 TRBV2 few CASSEDHTTNEKLFF TGTGCCAGCAGTGAAGACCACACAACTAATGAAAAACTGTTTTTT
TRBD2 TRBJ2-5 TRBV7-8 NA CASGWAGVSQETQYF TGTGCCAGCGGCTGGGCGGGGGTATCGCAAGAGACCCAGTACTTC
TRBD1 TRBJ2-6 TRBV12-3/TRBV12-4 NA CASNLSSGGGANVLTF TGTGCCAGCAACCTTTCCTCAGGGGGTGGGGCCAACGTCCTGACTTTC
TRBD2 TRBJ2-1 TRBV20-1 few CSPRGASGGATNGNEQFF TGCAGCCCCCGGGGGGCTAGCGGGGGGGCAACCAATGGCAATGAGCAGTTCTTC
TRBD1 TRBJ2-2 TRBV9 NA CASARGQGAGTGELFF TGTGCCAGCGCAAGGGGACAGGGGGCAGGCACCGGGGAGCTGTTTTTT